This T cell receptor beta chain was captured in a study of T cell repertoires in cytomegalovirus infection. Study details: CMV epitopes, recently identified HLA-C-restricted and well-studied HLA-B-restricted, were used. Shared public TCR beta signatures pointed to both CMV infection and a matching HLA type. Study observations and caveats: There were carriers of CMV plus the relevant HLA, and cumulative public TCR beta family frequency identified them. Within the response measured ex vivo, HLA-C-restricted CMV-specific TCR beta clonotypes were dominant.

TCRdb called the reads again in MiXCR, with one record for every CDR3 protein. Of under 850,000 distinct CDR3 sequences in the sample, 33% were seen once. This clonotype was seen a handful of times. What it binds is unknown. Sequencing was performed on cultured PBMCs, taken from culture after CMV antigen stimulation. This sequence originates from a human donor in good health (CMV status not recorded). Some clones in this sample may be carry-over from other donors' samples.

This chain's CDR3 is CASSYPQGRLNTEAFF. In nucleotides, the CDR3 is TGTGCCAGCAGCTACCCCCAGGGGAGGCTGAACACTGAAGCTTTCTTT. This rearrangement joins TRBV11-2 to TRBJ1-1, with D perhaps matching TRBD1 (6 bases). The CDR3 totals 16 residues. The ends were cut back, 4 bases at V and 0 bases at J, with 15 bases in the middle. Per the germline V gene, CDR1 is SGHAT and CDR2 is FQNNGV.